This TCR beta chain was captured in a study of blood T cell repertoires in COVID-19. CDR1 is LNHDA, CDR2 SQIVND, per germline (reference sequence). The V gene end was trimmed by 4 bases and the J gene end by 5 bases; junction bases not matched to a gene: 7. The CDR3 sequence is 14 residues long. Clones were sequenced by immunoSEQ multiplex PCR, and TCRdb holds only the in-frame ones, with some missing. This sample yields some 180,000 clones, of which about 77% are seen a single time; under 3.5% belongs to the top ten. The clonotype comes from a woman aged 80 or older with active or convalescent COVID-19. The chain combines TRBV19 with TRBJ1-1; 7 bases are shared with TRBD1. Sequencing used peripheral blood. The CDR3 is CASSTPAGGTEAFF. The CDR3 nucleotides are TGTGCCAGTAGTACCCCCGCAGGGGGTACTGAAGCTTTCTTT.